This TCR beta chain stems from a study of T cell responses to AZD1222 COVID-19 vaccine. Only in-frame clones appear in the TCRdb table, and some are missing; sequencing was by immunoSEQ multiplex PCR. The table includes some 110,000 clones, approximately 90% detected once. The sequence derives from an adult in good health. The sample here was peripheral blood, taken on day 0 of AZD1222 vaccination.

This CDR3 reads CASRLAGVTGELFF. As DNA, the CDR3 is TGTGCCAGCAGACTAGCGGGAGTCACCGGGGAGCTGTTTTTT. The chain couples TRBV11-3 to TRBJ2-2, with 11 bases identical to TRBD2. Germline CDR1 is SGHNT and CDR2 is YENEEA. This CDR3 comprises 14 residues. The ends lost 6 bases at V and 4 bases at J; junction bases unmatched: 1.